A single sample gave rise to the 27 T cell receptor beta chains below, sequenced in a study of OX40 agonist ivuxolimab in advanced cancers. Generated by immunoSEQ multiplex PCR, the TCRdb table keeps only in-frame clones and is missing some. This table has approximately 60,000 clones, 92% appearing once. This material consisted of CD4+ or CD8+ T cells sorted from blood, taken in a trial of the OX40 agonist ivuxolimab. The receptors here all came from an adult with an advanced solid tumor such as melanoma, head and neck, liver or kidney cancer.

The V call is TRBV6-5, the J call TRBJ1-3; no reliable D call. The CDR3 has 15 residues. Trimming stripped 6 bases from V and 0 bases from J, with 12 bases between. From germline, CDR1 is MNHEY and CDR2 SVGAGI. The chain's CDR3 is CASSPRRDSGNTIYF. The CDR3 nucleotides are TGTGCCAGCAGCCCACGCCGGGACTCTGGAAACACCATATATTTT.

This chain links TRBV30 with TRBJ1-2, with a weak D call TRBD1 (6 bases). CDR1 and CDR2 from the germline V gene are GTSNPN and SVGIG (reference sequence). This CDR3 region has 15 residues. The V end lost 2 bases, the J end lost 7 bases, and 20 bases lay between the germline ends. CDR3 DNA sequence: TGTGCCTGGAGTCCTCTCTCTCAGGGGAGAGGTGGCTACACCTTC. Its translation: CAWSPLSQGRGGYTF.

V is TRBV27 and J is TRBJ1-4; D ambiguous. V was pared by 5 bases and J by 5 bases, with 18 bases between. Germline CDR1 is MNHEY and CDR2 is SMNVEV (reference sequence). This CDR3 contains 16 residues. The CDR3 DNA reads as TGTGCCAGCAGTACTACCCGCGGGCAGAGGAATGAAAAACTGTTTTTT. It yields the protein CASSTTRGQRNEKLFF.

The CDR3 protein is CASSPEDRQSYEQYF. Here the CDR3 DNA reads TGTGCCAGCTCACCTGAAGACAGACAATCCTACGAGCAGTACTTC. The rearrangement joins TRBV18 to TRBJ2-7; possible D gene TRBD1, 5 bases. Germline-derived CDR1 and CDR2 are KGHSH and LQKENI. Deletions cut 3 bases from V and 1 base from J, with 13 bases between. There are 15 residues in the CDR3.

The genes are TRBV11-2 and TRBJ1-1; tentative D call: TRBD1 (6 bases). Germline CDR1 reads SGHAT; CDR2 reads FQNNGV. The CDR3 covers 14 residues. The V end was cut by 3 bases, the J end by 4 bases, with 12 bases between. The CDR3 region has the DNA TGTGCCAGCAGCTTTAACAGGGACGGCACTGAAGCTTTCTTT. Translated, it gives CASSFNRDGTEAFF.

This chain connects TRBV6-1 to TRBJ2-6; D ambiguous. The V end lost 9 bases, the J end lost 0 bases, and 9 bases lay between the germline ends. This CDR3 has 14 amino acids. Germline V CDR1 and CDR2: MNHNS, SASEGT. In DNA form, the CDR3 reads TGTGCCAGTCTGGTAGACTCTGGGGCCAACGTCCTGACTTTC. It translates to CASLVDSGANVLTF.

The chain combines TRBV6-5 with TRBJ1-2, with D perhaps TRBD1 (5 bases). Germline CDR1 is MNHEY and CDR2 is SVGAGI. V lost 9 bases, J lost 7 bases, and 12 bases lay in between. CDR3 length: 11 residues. CDR3 DNA sequence: TGTGCCAGGGTGGGGGGAGGTGGCTACACCTTC. This encodes CARVGGGGYTF.

The CDR3 reads CAWSVPWGLATNEKLFF. The CDR3, as DNA: TGTGCCTGGAGTGTACCCTGGGGCCTTGCAACTAATGAAAAACTGTTTTTT. The chain has TRBV30 and TRBJ1-4, with D tentatively TRBD1 (5 bases). Germline V gene sequence: CDR1 GTSNPN, CDR2 SVGIG (reference sequence). The CDR3 covers 17 residues. V lost 0 bases, J lost 0 bases, and 14 bases lay in between.

The genes are TRBV11-3 and TRBJ2-5; 7 bases fit TRBD1. J was trimmed by 5 bases and V by 4 bases; bases with no gene match: 4. CDR1 and CDR2 from the germline V gene are SGHNT and YENEEA. The CDR3 spans 13 residues. The CDR3 sequence: CASSSTGIETQYF. The CDR3 nucleotides read TGTGCCAGCAGCTCGACAGGGATTGAGACCCAGTACTTC.

The CDR3 DNA is TGTGCCAGCAGTGAGTCGGAGACAGGTAACACTGAAGCTTTCTTT. Amino acid sequence: CASSESETGNTEAFF. The chain joins TRBV6-1 to TRBJ1-1, with a weak D call TRBD1 (6 bases). Germline CDR1 MNHNS, CDR2 SASEGT. The germline V and J ends were trimmed by 3 bases and 2 bases, with 13 bases remaining between them. The CDR3 extends over 15 amino acids.

The gene calls are TRBV27 and TRBJ2-2; TRBD1 matches at 7 bases. The germline gives CDR1 MNHEY, CDR2 SMNVEV (reference sequence). CDR3 length equals 17 residues. V dropped 2 bases and J dropped 4; count of bases not matched to a gene: 10. The CDR3 DNA reads TGTGCCAGCAGTTTAGTAGGGGGCGGTGCGGGCACCGGGGAGCTGTTTTTT. Translating gives CASSLVGGGAGTGELFF.

In this sample, this clone turned up once. The chain couples TRBV6-5 to TRBJ2-7; the match to TRBD1 covers 8 bases. From germline, CDR1 is MNHEY and CDR2 SVGAGI. The CDR3 runs 14 residues. V dropped 7 bases and J dropped 7; count of bases not matched to a gene: 12. The CDR3 DNA reads TGTGCCAGCAAAGGACAGGGAGCTTTAGGGGAGCAGTACTTC. Its translation is CASKGQGALGEQYF.

The rearrangement joins TRBV5-1 to TRBJ1-2; D is ambiguous. With 3 bases removed from V and 9 bases from J, the gap between germline ends came to 18 bases. There are 14 residues in the CDR3. CDR1 SGHRS and CDR2 YFSETQ come from the germline V gene. For the CDR3, the DNA is TGCGCCAGCAGCTCTGCGACGACGGATATCAGCTACACCTTC. The encoded protein is CASSSATTDISYTF. Filled out from reference TRBV5-1 and TRBJ1-2, the complete variable domain reads KAGVTQTPRYLIKTRGQQVTLSCSPISGHRSVSWYQQTPGQGLQFLFEYFSETQRNKGNFPGRFSGRQFSNSRSEMNVSTLELGDSALYLCASSSATTDISYTFGSGTRLTVV.

J is TRBJ1-1 and V is TRBV30; tentative D call: TRBD1 (5 bases). Germline V lookup: CDR1 GTSNPN, CDR2 SVGIG (reference sequence). CDR3 length: 11 amino acids. Trimming took 2 bases from V and 8 from J, leaving 9 bases between them. CDR3 loop: CAWSQRGEAFF. The CDR3 bases are TGTGCCTGGAGTCAGCGGGGGGAAGCTTTCTTT.

The V gene is TRBV6-5, the J gene TRBJ1-2; D call uncertain. The CDR3 extends over 11 amino acids. Trimming removed 8 bases at V and 2 bases at J, with 6 bases between. Germline lookup yields CDR1 MNHEY and CDR2 SVGAGI. The CDR3 loop is CASASNYGYTF. In DNA, the CDR3 is TGTGCCAGCGCTTCAAACTATGGCTACACCTTC.

The V gene is TRBV19, the J gene TRBJ1-4; tentative D call: TRBD1 (6 bases). Germline CDR1 and CDR2: LNHDA and SQIVND (reference sequence). The CDR3 runs to 17 residues. Trimming took off 4 bases at V and 7 bases at J, with 22 bases between the two ends. CDR3 coding DNA: TGTGCCAGTAGTAGAGTGATCCTCCAGGGGAGCGGTGAAAAACTGTTTTTT. The encoded protein is CASSRVILQGSGEKLFF.

The chain links TRBV2 to TRBJ2-1; 9 positions agree with TRBD2. Per germline, CDR1 SNHLY and CDR2 FYNNEI. Unmatched junction bases numbered 7, after V lost 4 bases and J lost 0 bases. This CDR3 spans 17 amino acids. CDR3 residues: CASSAAGGTSSYNEQFF. The CDR3 DNA is TGTGCCAGCAGTGCAGCGGGAGGTACAAGCTCCTACAATGAGCAGTTCTTC.

J is TRBJ2-5 and V is TRBV11-1; TRBD1 matches 7 bases. Germline CDR1 SGHAT, CDR2 FQDESV (reference sequence). V lost 5 bases and J lost 1; bases outside the gene matches: 7. The CDR3 sequence is 15 residues long. The CDR3 here is CASSLSTGSQETQYF. The DNA for the CDR3 is TGTGCCAGCAGCCTATCGACAGGGAGCCAAGAGACCCAGTACTTC.

The gene calls are TRBV29-1 and TRBJ2-3; D is unclear. This CDR3 has 14 amino acids. The germline V and J ends were trimmed by 4 bases and 0 bases, with 11 bases remaining between them. Germline V lookup: CDR1 SQVTM, CDR2 ANQGSEA. CDR3 bases: TGCAGCGTTGTTCCCGCTTCTAGCACAGATACGCAGTATTTT. As protein: CSVVPASSTDTQYF.

V gene TRBV30 combines with J gene TRBJ2-5; 8 nucleotides match TRBD1. The CDR3 is 18 amino acids. Trimming at V came to 3 bases and at J to 3 bases, leaving 18 bases not matched to a gene. Per the germline V gene, CDR1 is GTSNPN and CDR2 is SVGIG (reference sequence). The CDR3 DNA follows: TGTGCCTGGAGCAGGGGGCTTGACTGGGTTGGAAGGGAAGAGACCCAGTACTTC. It specifies CAWSRGLDWVGREETQYF.

This clone was observed a handful of times. Within the sample, other DNA sequences also encode this same CDR3. The rearrangement uses TRBV4-1 and TRBJ2-7; 12 bases match TRBD1. There are 16 residues in the CDR3. From germline, CDR1 is MGHRA and CDR2 YSYEKL. V shed 0 bases, J shed 7 bases, and the junction held 7 bases outside the gene matches. CDR3 region: CASSQDPGQGAREQYF. The CDR3 DNA follows: TGCGCCAGCAGCCAAGACCCGGGACAGGGGGCGCGAGAGCAGTACTTC.

This sequence joins TRBV6-1 and TRBJ1-3, with unresolved D. The CDR3 length is 18 residues. Trimming left V 2 bases short and J 0 bases short, with 17 bases between. Germline V CDR1 and CDR2: MNHNS, SASEGT. CDR3 coding DNA: TGTGCCAGCAGTGAATACCCCCTCGACCATGCCTCTGGAAACACCATATATTTT. This encodes CASSEYPLDHASGNTIYF.

The chain has TRBV21-1 and TRBJ2-2; the D call TRBD1 from the table was never checked on the DNA. TRBV21-1 is shown as a pseudogene. The CDR3 is 15 amino acids. CDR3: CASNYRGCYTGELFF. CDR3 nucleotides: TGTGCCAGCAACTACAGGGGTTGTTACACCGGGGAGCTGTTTTTT.

The V gene is TRBV7-2, the J gene TRBJ2-7; D gene unclear. Per germline, CDR1 SGHTA and CDR2 FQGNSA. The V gene lost 0 bases and the J gene lost 2 bases, with 2 bases spanning the gap. CDR3 size: 12 residues. CDR3 in amino acids: CASSLAPYEQYF. For the CDR3, the DNA is TGTGCCAGCAGCTTAGCCCCCTACGAGCAGTACTTC.

As to this clone: A junction end diverges from the germline sequence, so it may reflect a read error. The chain uses TRBV7-7 and TRBJ2-1, with 8 bases fitting TRBD2. The germline V gene has CDR1 SSHAT and CDR2 FNYEAQ (reference sequence). This CDR3 has 13 residues. This CDR3 reads CASSLGRLAEQFF. CDR3 DNA: TGTGCTAGCAGCTTAGGAAGACTAGCGGAGCAGTTCTTC. Full variable domain (rest looked up from reference TRBV7-7 and TRBJ2-1): GAGVSQSPRYKVTKRGQDVTLRCDPISSHATLYWYQQALGQGPEFLTYFNYEAQPDKSGLPSDRFSAERPEGSISTLTIQRTEQRDSAMYRCASSLGRLAEQFFGPGTRLTVL.

The rearrangement joins TRBV11-3 to TRBJ1-1; tentatively, D is TRBD1 (5 bases). Germline CDR1 reads SGHNT; CDR2 reads YENEEA. V dropped 3 bases and J dropped 3 bases, with 8 bases sitting between them. This CDR3 spans 13 amino acids. The CDR3 DNA sequence: TGTGCCAGCAGCTTGTCAGGGTACACTGAAGCTTTCTTT. Protein: CASSLSGYTEAFF.

This chain connects TRBV9 to TRBJ2-1, with 8 positions matching TRBD1. The CDR3 is 16 amino acids. The junction had 12 bases not matched to a gene; V was cut back by 4 bases and J by 6 bases. Germline CDR1 reads SGDLS; CDR2 reads YYNGEE. CDR3 nucleotides: TGTGCCAGCAGCTCGAGAGCTCGACAGGGGATCAATGAGCAGTTCTTC. It specifies CASSSRARQGINEQFF.